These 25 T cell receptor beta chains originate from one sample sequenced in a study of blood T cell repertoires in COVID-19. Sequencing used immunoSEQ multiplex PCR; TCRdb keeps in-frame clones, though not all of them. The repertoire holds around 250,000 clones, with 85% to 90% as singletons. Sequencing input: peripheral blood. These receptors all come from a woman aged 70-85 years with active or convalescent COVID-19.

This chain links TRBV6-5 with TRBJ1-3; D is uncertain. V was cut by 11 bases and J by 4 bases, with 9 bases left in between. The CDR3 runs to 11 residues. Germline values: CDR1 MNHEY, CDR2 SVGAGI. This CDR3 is CASGEGNTIYF. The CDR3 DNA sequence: TGTGCCTCCGGGGAGGGAAACACCATATATTTT.

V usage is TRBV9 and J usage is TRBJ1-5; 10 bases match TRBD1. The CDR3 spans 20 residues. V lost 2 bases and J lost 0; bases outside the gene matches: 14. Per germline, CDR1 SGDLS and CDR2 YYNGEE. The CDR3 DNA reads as TGTGCCAGCAGCGTCGGAACCGGGACAGGGGTAAGATATAGCAATCAGCCCCAGCATTTT. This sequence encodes CASSVGTGTGVRYSNQPQHF.

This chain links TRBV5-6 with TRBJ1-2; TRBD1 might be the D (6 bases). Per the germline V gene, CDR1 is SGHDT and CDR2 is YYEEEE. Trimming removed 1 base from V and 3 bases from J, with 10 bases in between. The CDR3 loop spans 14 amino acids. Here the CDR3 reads CASSLTGWDYGYTF. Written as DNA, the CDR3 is TGTGCCAGCAGCTTGACAGGGTGGGACTATGGCTACACCTTC. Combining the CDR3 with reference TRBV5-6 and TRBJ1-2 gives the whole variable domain DAGVTQSPTHLIKTRGQQVTLRCSPKSGHDTVSWYQQALGQGPQFIFQYYEEEERQRGNFPDRFSGHQFPNYSSELNVNALLLGDSALYLCASSLTGWDYGYTFGSGTRLTVV.

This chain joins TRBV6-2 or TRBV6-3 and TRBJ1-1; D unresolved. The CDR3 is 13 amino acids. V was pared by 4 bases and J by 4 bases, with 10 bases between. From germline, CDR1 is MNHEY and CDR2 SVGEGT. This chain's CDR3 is CASSLRRVTEAFF. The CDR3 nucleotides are TGTGCCAGCAGTTTGAGGCGGGTCACTGAAGCTTTCTTT.

In DNA, the CDR3 is TGTGCCAGCAGTCCCGGGACAGGGGGCCCTTGGAATGGCTACACCTTC. Its protein product is CASSPGTGGPWNGYTF. V is TRBV11-2 and J is TRBJ1-2, with 12 nucleotides matching TRBD1. The CDR3 has 16 residues. The V gene end was trimmed by 6 bases and the J gene end by 6 bases; junction bases not matched to a gene: 11. The V gene's germline CDR1 is SGHAT and CDR2 FQNNGV.

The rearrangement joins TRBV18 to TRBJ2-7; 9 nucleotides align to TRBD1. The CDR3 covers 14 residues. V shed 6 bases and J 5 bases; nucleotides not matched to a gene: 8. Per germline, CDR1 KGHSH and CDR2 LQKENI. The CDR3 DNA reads TGTGCCAGCTCGCACCGGGACAGGGTCGACGAGCAGTACTTC. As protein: CASSHRDRVDEQYF. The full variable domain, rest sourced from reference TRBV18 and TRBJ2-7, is NAGVMQNPRHLVRRRGQEARLRCSPMKGHSHVYWYRQLPEEGLKFMVYLQKENIIDESGMPKERFSAEFPKEGPSILRIQQVVRGDSAAYFCASSHRDRVDEQYFGPGTRLTVT.

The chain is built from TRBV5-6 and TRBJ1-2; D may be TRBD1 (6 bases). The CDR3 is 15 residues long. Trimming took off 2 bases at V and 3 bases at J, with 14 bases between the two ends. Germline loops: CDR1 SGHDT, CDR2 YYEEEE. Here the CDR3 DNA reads TGTGCCAGCAGCTTCGGACAGTTAGGCTACTATGGCTACACCTTC. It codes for CASSFGQLGYYGYTF.

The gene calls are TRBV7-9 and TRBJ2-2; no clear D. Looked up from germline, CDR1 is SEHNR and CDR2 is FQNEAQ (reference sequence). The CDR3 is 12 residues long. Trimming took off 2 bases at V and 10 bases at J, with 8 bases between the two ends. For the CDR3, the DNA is TGTGCCAGCAGCTTATTTCTTATGGAGCTGTTTTTT. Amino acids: CASSLFLMELFF.

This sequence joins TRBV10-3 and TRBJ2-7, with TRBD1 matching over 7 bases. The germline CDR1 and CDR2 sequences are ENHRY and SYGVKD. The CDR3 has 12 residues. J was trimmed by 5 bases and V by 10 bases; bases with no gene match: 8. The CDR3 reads CATRQGSDEQYF. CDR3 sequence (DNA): TGTGCCACCCGACAGGGTTCGGACGAGCAGTACTTC.

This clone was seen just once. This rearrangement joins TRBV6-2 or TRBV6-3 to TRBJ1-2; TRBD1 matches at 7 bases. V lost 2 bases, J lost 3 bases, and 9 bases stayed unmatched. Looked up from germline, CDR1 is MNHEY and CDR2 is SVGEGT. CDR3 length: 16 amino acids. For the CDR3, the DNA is TGTGCCAGCAGTTACGGGGCAGGGGGTGTCGACTATGGCTACACCTTC. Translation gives CASSYGAGGVDYGYTF.

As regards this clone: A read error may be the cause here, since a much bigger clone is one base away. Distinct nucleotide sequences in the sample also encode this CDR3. The CDR3: CASSYRGNTEAFF. DNA of the CDR3: TGTGCCAGCAGTTATAGGGGGAACACTGAAGCTTTCTTT. The rearrangement joins TRBV6-2 or TRBV6-3 to TRBJ1-1, with D possibly being TRBD1 (5 bases). The CDR3 loop spans 13 amino acids. V was clipped by 3 bases and J by 1 base, with 6 bases between them. Germline lookup yields CDR1 MNHEY and CDR2 SVGEGT.

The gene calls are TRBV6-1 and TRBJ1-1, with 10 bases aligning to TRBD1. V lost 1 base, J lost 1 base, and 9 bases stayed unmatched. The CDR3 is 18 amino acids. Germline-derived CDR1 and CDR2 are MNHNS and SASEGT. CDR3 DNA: TGTGCCAGCAGTGAAGTCAAGCGACAGGGGGCGCGGAACACTGAAGCTTTCTTT. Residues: CASSEVKRQGARNTEAFF.

This CDR3 reads CASSGGGRRVEKLFF. As DNA, the CDR3 is TGTGCCAGCAGCGGCGGGGGACGAAGGGTTGAAAAACTGTTTTTT. The chain carries TRBV9 and TRBJ1-4, with a weak D call TRBD1 (5 bases). The CDR3 is 15 residues long. The ends were cut back, 3 bases at V and 7 bases at J, with 16 bases in the middle. Germline CDR1 and CDR2: SGDLS and YYNGEE.

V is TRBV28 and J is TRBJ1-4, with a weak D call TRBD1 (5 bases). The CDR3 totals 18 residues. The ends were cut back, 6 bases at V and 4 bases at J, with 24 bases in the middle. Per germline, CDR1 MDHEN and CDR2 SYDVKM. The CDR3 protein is CASSPVAGGKGFNEKLFF. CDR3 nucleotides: TGTGCCAGCAGCCCCGTCGCTGGGGGGAAGGGGTTTAATGAAAAACTGTTTTTT. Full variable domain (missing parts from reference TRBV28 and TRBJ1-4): DVKVTQSSRYLVKRTGEKVFLECVQDMDHENMFWYRQDPGLGLRLIYFSYDVKMKEKGDIPEGYSVSREKKERFSLILESASTNQTSMYLCASSPVAGGKGFNEKLFFGSGTQLSVL.

CDR3 amino acids: CASSRGTENTEAFF. In DNA, the CDR3 is TGTGCCAGCAGTCGCGGGACAGAGAACACTGAAGCTTTCTTT. V gene TRBV2 combines with J gene TRBJ1-1, with TRBD1 identical over 7 bases. V was clipped by 5 bases and J by 1 base; unmatched bases: 4. CDR1 SNHLY and CDR2 FYNNEI come from the germline V gene. The CDR3 extends over 14 amino acids.

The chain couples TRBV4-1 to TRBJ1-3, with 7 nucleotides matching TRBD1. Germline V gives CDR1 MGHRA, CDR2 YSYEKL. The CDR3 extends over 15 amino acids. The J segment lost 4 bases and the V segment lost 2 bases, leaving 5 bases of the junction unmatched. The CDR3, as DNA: TGCGCCAGCAGCCAACCGACAGGGAAGGGAAACACCATATATTTT. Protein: CASSQPTGKGNTIYF.

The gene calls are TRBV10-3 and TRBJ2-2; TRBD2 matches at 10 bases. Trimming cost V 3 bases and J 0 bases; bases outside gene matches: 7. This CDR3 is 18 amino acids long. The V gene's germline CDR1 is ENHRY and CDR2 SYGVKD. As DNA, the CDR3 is TGTGCCATCAGTGAAGGATCTAGCGGGGGCCCGAACACCGGGGAGCTGTTTTTT. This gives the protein CAISEGSSGGPNTGELFF.

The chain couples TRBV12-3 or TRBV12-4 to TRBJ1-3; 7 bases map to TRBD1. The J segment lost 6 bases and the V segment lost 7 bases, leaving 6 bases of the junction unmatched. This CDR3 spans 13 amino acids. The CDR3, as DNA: TGTGCCAGCATCCCCGGGACAGCAAACACCATATATTTT. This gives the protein CASIPGTANTIYF.

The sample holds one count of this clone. The CDR3 spells CASSPGVRRGVGNTIYF. The CDR3 DNA is TGTGCCAGCAGCCCAGGCGTGCGCAGGGGGGTTGGAAACACCATATATTTT. The chain joins TRBV7-2 to TRBJ1-3, with 7 bases that match TRBD1. The V segment lost 5 bases and the J segment 3 bases; nucleotides outside the gene matches: 13. This CDR3 spans 17 amino acids. Per the germline V gene, CDR1 is SGHTA and CDR2 is FQGNSA.

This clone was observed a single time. The CDR3 DNA follows: TGTGCCAGCAGCGGTTCCGGGACTAGGGGGGCAGATACGCAGTATTTT. Its protein product is CASSGSGTRGADTQYF. The rearrangement links TRBV9 to TRBJ2-3; 8 bases line up with TRBD2. With V trimmed by 3 bases and J by 4 bases, 10 bases remained unmatched. CDR3 size: 16 residues. The germline V gene encodes CDR1 SGDLS and CDR2 YYNGEE.

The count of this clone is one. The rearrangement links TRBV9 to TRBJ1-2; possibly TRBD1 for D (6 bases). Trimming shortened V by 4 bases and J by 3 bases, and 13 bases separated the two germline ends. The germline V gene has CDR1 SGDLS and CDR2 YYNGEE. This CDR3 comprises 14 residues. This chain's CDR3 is CASSFRDIDYGYTF. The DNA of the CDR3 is TGTGCCAGCAGCTTCAGGGACATAGACTATGGCTACACCTTC.

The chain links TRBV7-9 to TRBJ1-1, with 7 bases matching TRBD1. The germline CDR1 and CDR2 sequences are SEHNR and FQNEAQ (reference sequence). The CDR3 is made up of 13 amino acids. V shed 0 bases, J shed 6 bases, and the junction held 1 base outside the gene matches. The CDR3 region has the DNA TGTGCCAGCAGCTTAGCGCAGGGGGCTGAAGCTTTCTTT. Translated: CASSLAQGAEAFF.

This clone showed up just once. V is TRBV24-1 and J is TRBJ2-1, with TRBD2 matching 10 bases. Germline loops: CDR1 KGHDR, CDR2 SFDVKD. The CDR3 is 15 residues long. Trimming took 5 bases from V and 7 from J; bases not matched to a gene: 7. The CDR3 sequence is CATSAQRGGLNEQFF. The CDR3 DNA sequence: TGTGCCACCAGTGCGCAGCGGGGGGGCCTTAATGAGCAGTTCTTC.

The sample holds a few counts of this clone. CDR3 amino acids: CASSPGTVNDGELFF. The CDR3, as DNA: TGTGCCAGCAGCCCTGGGACAGTAAACGACGGGGAGCTGTTTTTT. V and J are TRBV7-7 and TRBJ2-2; 7 bases agree with TRBD1. The CDR3 runs 15 residues. CDR1 and CDR2 from the germline V gene are SSHAT and FNYEAQ (reference sequence). With 5 bases clipped from V and 7 bases from J, the junction kept 10 bases outside the gene matches.

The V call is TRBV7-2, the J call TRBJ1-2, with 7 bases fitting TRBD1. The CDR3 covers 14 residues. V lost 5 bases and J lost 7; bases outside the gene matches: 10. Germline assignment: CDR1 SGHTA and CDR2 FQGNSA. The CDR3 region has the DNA TGTGCCAGCAGCCTTTCTACAGGGGATGGTGGCTACACCTTC. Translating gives CASSLSTGDGGYTF.